These T cell receptor beta chains were read from a single sample in a study of OX40 agonist ivuxolimab in advanced cancers. Libraries were prepared by immunoSEQ multiplex PCR; TCRdb keeps only in-frame clonotypes and omits some of them. The sample carries under 25,000 clones, around four fifths recorded once. The source was CD4+ or CD8+ T cells sorted from blood, collected in a trial of the OX40 agonist ivuxolimab. The source is an adult with an advanced solid tumor such as melanoma, head and neck, liver or kidney cancer. The CDR3 runs from the conserved cysteine through the conserved F or W. Fields, in order: D gene, clone size, J gene, V gene, CDR3 DNA, CDR3 protein. A D gene is named only where the DNA matches it firmly. Clone size is stated in some rows and not others, as once, few, many or a class when expanded.

TRBD2	.	TRBJ2-3	TRBV27	TGTGCCAGCAGTCCCCTAGCGGGAGGGGGCACAGATACGCAGTATTTT	CASSPLAGGGTDTQYF
.	.	TRBJ2-1	TRBV7-6	TGTGCCAGCAGCGGGGAAGGCGGAGCTCGGCAGTTCTTC	CASSGEGGARQFF
TRBD2	.	TRBJ2-7	TRBV5-1	TGCGCCAGCAGCTTGGTAGCGGGAGAACCCTACGAGCAGTACTTC	CASSLVAGEPYEQYF
TRBD1	.	TRBJ1-2	TRBV5-6	TGTGCCAGCAGCCCGATGAAGACAGGGGCTTACCGCTATGGCTACACCTTC	CASSPMKTGAYRYGYTF
.	.	TRBJ2-4	TRBV18	TGTGCCAGCTCACCGCAGGCGGGTGGAGCCAAAAACATTCAGTACTTC	CASSPQAGGAKNIQYF
.	.	TRBJ2-1	TRBV5-8	TGTGCCAGCAGCTTGGTTGGACTGCCAAGCTCCTACAATGAGCAGTTCTTC	CASSLVGLPSSYNEQFF
.	once	TRBJ2-1	TRBV7-7	TGTGCCAGCAGCTTAGAGTTCCCGGGGCTCAGATACAATGAGCAGTTCTTC	CASSLEFPGLRYNEQFF
.	.	TRBJ2-1	TRBV7-9	TGTGCCAGCAGCTTAATCCCCAGCCTTGGGGTCAATGAGCAGTTCTTC	CASSLIPSLGVNEQFF
TRBD1	.	TRBJ1-2	TRBV6-5	TGTGCCAGCAGAAAGCAACAGGGGGCGGGTTATGGCTACACCTTC	CASRKQQGAGYGYTF
.	.	TRBJ2-7	TRBV18	TGTGCCAGCTCACCACAAGGGCCCCGATACGAGCAGTACTTC	CASSPQGPRYEQYF
.	.	TRBJ1-1	TRBV7-9	TGTGCCAGCAGCTTAGACGGGGGGGTTGAAGCTTTCTTT	CASSLDGGVEAFF
TRBD2	.	TRBJ2-3	TRBV27	TGTGCCAGCAGTCCACTACTAGCGGGAACTAAGCGGGCACACACAGATACGCAGTATTTT	CASSPLLAGTKRAHTDTQYF
TRBD1	.	TRBJ2-5	TRBV7-2	TGTGCCAGCAGCCGCAGGACAGGGTCCGAGACCCAGTACTTC	CASSRRTGSETQYF
.	.	TRBJ2-3	TRBV7-9	TGTGCCAGCAGCCTTGCGCGGGACGGCACAGATACGCAGTATTTT	CASSLARDGTDTQYF
TRBD2	.	TRBJ2-2	TRBV6-4	TGTGCCAGCAGTCCCGGGACTAGAAGGACCGGGGAGCTGTTTTTT	CASSPGTRRTGELFF
TRBD2	.	TRBJ2-7	TRBV5-4	TGTGCCAGCAGCTCGGGACTACAAGCCTCCTACGAGCAGTACTTC	CASSSGLQASYEQYF
.	.	TRBJ1-1	TRBV6-5	TGTGCCAGCAGTCGCACAGGGATAACTGAAGCTTTCTTT	CASSRTGITEAFF
.	.	TRBJ1-1	TRBV25-1	TGTGCCAGCAGTGAAAGGGGAGGGAACACTGAAGCTTTCTTT	CASSERGGNTEAFF
TRBD2	.	TRBJ2-5	TRBV5-4	TGTGCCAGCAGTTCTGGACTAGCGGTCGGGAAGACCCAGTACTTC	CASSSGLAVGKTQYF
TRBD1	.	TRBJ1-1	TRBV5-6	TGTGCCAGCAGCTACGGACAGGGGAGGCCTGAAGCTTTCTTT	CASSYGQGRPEAFF
.	few	TRBJ2-2	TRBV10-1	TGCGCCAGCTCCGGACATCACACCGGGGAGCTGTTTTTT	CASSGHHTGELFF
.	.	TRBJ2-7	TRBV4-2	TGTGCCAGCAGCCAAGTTCTCGGGGTTGCCTACGAGCAGTACTTC	CASSQVLGVAYEQYF
.	.	TRBJ2-7	TRBV5-1	TGCGCCAGCAGCTTGGCCGCAGGGGTAGGCGAGCAGTACTTC	CASSLAAGVGEQYF
TRBD1	.	TRBJ2-7	TRBV19	TGTGCCAGTAAAGGGACAGGGTCCTACGAGCAGTACTTC	CASKGTGSYEQYF
.	.	TRBJ1-6	TRBV30	TGTGCCTGGAGTGTATCGGGGAATTCACCCCTCCACTTT	CAWSVSGNSPLHF
.	.	TRBJ1-3	TRBV18	TGTGCCAGCTCACCACCGGGGACTGGAAACACCATATATTTT	CASSPPGTGNTIYF